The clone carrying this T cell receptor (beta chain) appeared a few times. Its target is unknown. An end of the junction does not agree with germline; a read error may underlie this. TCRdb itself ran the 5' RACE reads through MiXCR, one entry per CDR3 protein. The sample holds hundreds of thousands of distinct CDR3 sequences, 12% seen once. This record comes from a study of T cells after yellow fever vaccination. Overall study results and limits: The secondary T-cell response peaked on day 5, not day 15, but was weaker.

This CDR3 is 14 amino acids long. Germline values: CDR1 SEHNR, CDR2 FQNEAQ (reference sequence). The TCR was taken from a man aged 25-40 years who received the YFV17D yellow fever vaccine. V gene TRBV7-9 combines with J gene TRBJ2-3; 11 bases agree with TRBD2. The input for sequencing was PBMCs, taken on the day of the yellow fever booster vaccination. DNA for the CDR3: TGTGCCAGCAGCATAGCGGGAGGGTCAGATACGCAGTATTTT. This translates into CASSIAGGSDTQYF. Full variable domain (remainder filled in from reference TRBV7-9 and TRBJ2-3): DTGVSQNPRHKITKRGQNVTFRCDPISEHNRLYWYRQTLGQGPEFLTYFQNEAQLEKSRLLSDRFSAERPKGSFSTLEIQRTEQGDSAMYLCASSIAGGSDTQYFGPGTRLTVL.